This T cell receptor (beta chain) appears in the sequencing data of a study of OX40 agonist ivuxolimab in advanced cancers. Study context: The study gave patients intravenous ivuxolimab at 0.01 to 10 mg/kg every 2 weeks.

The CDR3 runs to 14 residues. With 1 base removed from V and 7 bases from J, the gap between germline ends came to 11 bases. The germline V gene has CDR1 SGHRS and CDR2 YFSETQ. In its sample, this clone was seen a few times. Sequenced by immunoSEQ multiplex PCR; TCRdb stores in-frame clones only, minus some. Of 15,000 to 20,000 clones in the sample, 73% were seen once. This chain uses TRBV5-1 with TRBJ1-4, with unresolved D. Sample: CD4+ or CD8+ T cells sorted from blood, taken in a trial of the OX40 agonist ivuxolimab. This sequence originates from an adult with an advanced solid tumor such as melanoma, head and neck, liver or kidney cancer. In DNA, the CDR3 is TGCGCCAGCAGCTTGCCAGGAAATAGTGAAAAACTGTTTTTT. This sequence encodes CASSLPGNSEKLFF.